This T cell receptor beta chain was recovered during a study of brain T cells in children with intractable seizures. A few counts support this clone. Clones were sequenced by immunoSEQ multiplex PCR, and TCRdb holds only the in-frame ones, with some missing. The sample has over 20,000 clones, 94% seen once. The sequenced cases were selected for having the highest brain T cell transcript signatures. The CDR3 runs to 13 residues. CDR1 is MNHNS and CDR2 is SASEGT in the germline V gene. Deletions cut 7 bases from V and 2 bases from J, with 9 bases between. This sequence joins TRBV6-1 and TRBJ1-3; possibly TRBD1 for D (5 bases). The source is a boy between 5 and 17 years old with focal cortical dysplasia and intractable seizures. The sample consisted of peripheral blood, taken at surgery. CDR3 bases: TGTGCCAGCAAGGCAGGGCCTGGAAACACCATATATTTT. The encoded protein is CASKAGPGNTIYF.